Detailed here is one T cell receptor beta chain. The sample comes from a study of T cell changes during pregnancy in multiple sclerosis. This table comes from immunoSEQ multiplex PCR, and its TCRdb copy is limited to in-frame clones, with some not included. This table has roughly 59,000 clones, about 93% appearing once. Germline loops: CDR1 SGHTA, CDR2 FQGNSA. After removal of 1 base from V and 1 base from J, the junction contained 0 bases not matched to a gene. The CDR3 totals 16 residues. The receptor's source is a female donor in good health, enrolled as a control in a pregnancy study. V usage is TRBV7-2 and J usage is TRBJ2-2; 10 nucleotides line up with TRBD1. The source material was peripheral blood, sampled in the third trimester of pregnancy. The chain's CDR3 is CASSLGTGGNTGELFF. CDR3 nucleotide sequence: TGTGCCAGCAGCTTAGGGACAGGGGGGAACACCGGGGAGCTGTTTTTT.